The 8 T cell receptor beta chains presented below share a single source sample, sequenced in a study of regulatory T cells in long-lasting Graves disease. Relying on iRepertoire HTBI primers and Arm-PCR of CDR3 regions, the team built TCR beta libraries. TCRdb passed the multiplex PCR reads through MiXCR, listing each CDR3 protein once. Among fewer than 400,000 distinct CDR3 sequences listed, 20% were seen once. Time point meaning: persistent/refractory GD, antithyroid drugs over 5 years with positive TRAb. With RNA extracted from PBMCs as input, the TCR library was made. This specimen consisted of peripheral blood mononuclear cells (PBMCs), obtained when the disease was refractory, from a patient treated with antithyroid drugs. The receptors originated from a female donor with Graves disease.

This clonotype was seen just once. This sequence joins TRBV19 and TRBJ1-1; D perhaps matches TRBD1 (5 bases). Germline CDR1 reads LNHDA; CDR2 reads SQIVND (reference sequence). This CDR3 comprises 14 residues. V lost 3 bases and J lost 0, with 8 bases in between. CDR3 sequence: CASSMGTLNTEAFF. The CDR3 coding sequence is TGTGCCAGTAGTATGGGGACGCTGAACACTGAAGCTTTCTTT.

In this sample, this clonotype turned up many times. The V gene is TRBV6-1, the J gene TRBJ2-7; perhaps TRBD2 as D (6 bases). The V end lost 6 bases, the J end lost 0 bases, and 15 bases lay between the germline ends. This CDR3 has 15 residues. Germline V gene data show CDR1 as MNHNS and CDR2 as SASEGT. CDR3 DNA sequence: TGTGCCAGCAGCCGCCGGGACTTCAGCTCCTACGAGCAGTACTTC. This codes for CASSRRDFSSYEQYF.

Only a few counts were recorded for this clonotype. The gene calls are TRBV29-1 and TRBJ2-7, with D possibly TRBD1 on 6 matching bases. There are 12 residues in the CDR3. Germline-derived CDR1 and CDR2 are SQVTM and ANQGSEA. Between the trimmed V and J ends, which lost 4 bases and 2 bases, there was a span of 9 bases. CDR3 loop: CSVVDRTYEQYF. CDR3 DNA: TGCAGCGTTGTTGACAGGACCTACGAGCAGTACTTC.

This clonotype was found a few times. The chain recombines TRBV7-3 with TRBJ2-2; a weak D match, TRBD2 (7 bases). The CDR3 has 16 residues. CDR1 and CDR2 from the germline V gene are SGHTA and FQGTGA. Trimming shortened V by 3 bases and J by 5 bases, and 16 bases separated the two germline ends. CDR3 DNA sequence: TGTGCCAGCAGCTTGCGTCGGGGGGCTGGTACCGGGGAGCTGTTTTTT. Protein sequence: CASSLRRGAGTGELFF. The full variable domain, completed using reference TRBV7-3 and TRBJ2-2, is GAGVSQTPSNKVTEKGKYVELRCDPISGHTALYWYRQSLGQGPEFLIYFQGTGAADDSGLPNDRFFAVRPEGSVSTLKIQRTERGDSAVYLCASSLRRGAGTGELFFGEGSRLTVL.

J is TRBJ1-5 and V is TRBV30; 8 bases map to TRBD1. Trimming cost V 5 bases and J 4 bases; bases outside gene matches: 10. This CDR3 spans 15 amino acids. Germline V gene lookup returns CDR1 GTSNPN and CDR2 SVGIG (reference sequence). The CDR3 bases are TGTGCCTGGGGGCCGGGGACAGGAACAAATCAGCCCCAGCATTTT. Protein: CAWGPGTGTNQPQHF.

This clonotype occurred many times. J is TRBJ2-7 and V is TRBV27; D call uncertain. The CDR3 runs 15 residues. Germline V gives CDR1 MNHEY, CDR2 SMNVEV (reference sequence). With 5 bases removed from V and 1 base from J, the gap between germline ends came to 15 bases. CDR3 coding DNA: TGTGCCAGCAGTCCCCGAAAATCCGGATCCTACGAGCAGTACTTC. Protein product: CASSPRKSGSYEQYF.

This clonotype was observed at least ten times. The rearrangement uses TRBV20-1 and TRBJ1-4; D unresolved. Germline V gene data show CDR1 as DFQATT and CDR2 as SNEGSKA (reference sequence). V lost 4 bases and J 5 bases, leaving 8 bases between the germline ends. The CDR3 runs 12 residues. The CDR3 DNA follows: TGCAGTGCTACTTCGATGAATGAAAAACTGTTTTTT. Translated, it gives CSATSMNEKLFF.

There are many counts of this clonotype. V and J are TRBV7-9 and TRBJ2-2; TRBD1 is a possible D gene (6 bases). CDR1 and CDR2 (germline): SEHNR, FQNEAQ (reference sequence). The CDR3 has 15 residues. V was clipped by 6 bases and J by 1 base, with 12 bases between them. This CDR3 reads CASRDLRGNTGELFF. CDR3 DNA: TGTGCCAGCAGGGACCTCAGGGGGAACACCGGGGAGCTGTTTTTT.